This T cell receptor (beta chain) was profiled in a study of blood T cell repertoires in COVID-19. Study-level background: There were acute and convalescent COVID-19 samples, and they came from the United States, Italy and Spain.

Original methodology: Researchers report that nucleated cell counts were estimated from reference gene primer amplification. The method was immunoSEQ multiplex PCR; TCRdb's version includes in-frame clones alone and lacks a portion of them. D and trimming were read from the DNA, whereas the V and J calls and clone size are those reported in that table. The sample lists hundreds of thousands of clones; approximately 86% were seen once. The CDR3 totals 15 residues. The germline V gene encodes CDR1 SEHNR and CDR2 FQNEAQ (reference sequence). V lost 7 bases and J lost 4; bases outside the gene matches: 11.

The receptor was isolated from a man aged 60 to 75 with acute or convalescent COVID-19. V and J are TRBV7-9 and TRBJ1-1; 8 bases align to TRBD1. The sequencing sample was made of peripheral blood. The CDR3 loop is CASTGRGQVLTEAFF. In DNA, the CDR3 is TGTGCCAGCACCGGTCGGGGACAGGTGCTCACTGAAGCTTTCTTT.